This T cell receptor (beta chain) was observed in a study of cytotoxic CD8 clonotypes in ibrutinib-treated CLL. The wider study: The study included 11 relapsed/refractory and around 16 treatment-naive patients; 17 to 18 had IGHV unmutated disease. Responses comprised 24 partial and 2 complete; at median about 68 months, about 14 remained remitted and around twelve progressed. Study conclusions and caveats: Sampling times (in sustained-remission versus progressing patients) were not the same.

The germline CDR1 and CDR2 sequences are SGHTA and FQGTGA. The CDR3 covers 15 residues. Trimming stripped 5 bases from V and 2 bases from J, with 13 bases between. Assay used: immunoSEQ multiplex PCR; TCRdb lists only in-frame clones, some missing. The table includes around 76,000 clones, approximately 87% detected once. As to this clone: Antigen specificity is unknown.

Sequenced here: PBMCs, sampled after 24 months of ibrutinib treatment. This chain links TRBV7-3 with TRBJ2-1; D might be TRBD2 (6 bases). This receptor was obtained from a human donor with chronic lymphocytic leukemia. CDR3 sequence reads: CASSPRGRPYNEQFF. Written as DNA, the CDR3 is TGTGCCAGCAGCCCAAGAGGGAGGCCCTACAATGAGCAGTTCTTC.